The 14 T cell receptor beta chains listed next were all sequenced from one sample in a study of graft-versus-host responses after intestinal transplantation. Their recognized antigens are unknown. Assay: immunoSEQ multiplex PCR; the TCRdb copy retains only in-frame clones and omits some. This sample has 65,000 to 100,000 clones, with roughly 90% found just once. The input for sequencing was unstimulated CD8+ T cells sorted from spleen or lymph node cells, taken before transplant. The receptors were sampled from a human donor who was the organ donor for an intestinal transplant.

The chain has TRBV4-2 and TRBJ1-2, with D possibly TRBD1 on 5 matching bases. V lost 1 base and J 5 bases, leaving 11 bases between the germline ends. Germline values: CDR1 LGHNA, CDR2 YNFKEQ. The CDR3 covers 14 residues. The CDR3 DNA reads as TGTGCCAGCAGCCAAGGGCAGGGTGGTTATGGCTACACCTTC. It yields the protein CASSQGQGGYGYTF.

V gene TRBV4-3 combines with J gene TRBJ1-6, with D possibly matching TRBD1 (5 bases). The germline CDR1 and CDR2 sequences are LGHNA and YSLEER. There are 15 residues in the CDR3. Trimming stripped 0 bases from V and 7 bases from J, with 10 bases between. CDR3 amino acids: CASSQDRRDNSPLHF. CDR3 bases: TGCGCCAGCAGCCAAGATCGGCGGGACAATTCACCCCTCCACTTT.

This sequence joins TRBV9 and TRBJ1-1; no clear D. Germline V gene lookup returns CDR1 SGDLS and CDR2 YYNGEE. The V end was cut by 7 bases, the J end by 1 base, with 11 bases between. The CDR3 contains 13 residues. This chain's CDR3 is CASSLRGNTEAFF. DNA for the CDR3: TGTGCCAGCTCGCTTCGGGGGAACACTGAAGCTTTCTTT. The variable domain in full, with the rest retrieved from reference TRBV9 and TRBJ1-1, is DSGVTQTPKHLITATGQRVTLRCSPRSGDLSVYWYQQSLDQGLQFLIQYYNGEERAKGNILERFSAQQFPDLHSELNLSSLELGDSALYFCASSLRGNTEAFFGQGTRLTVV.

The chain joins TRBV4-3 to TRBJ2-1, with TRBD1 identical over 10 bases. The CDR3 runs 15 residues. Trimming removed 4 bases from V and 7 bases from J; junction bases left unmatched: 7. CDR1 is LGHNA, CDR2 YSLEER, per germline. As DNA, the CDR3 is TGCGCCAGCAGCCTCGGCACGGGACAGGGGAATGAGCAGTTCTTC. Its protein is CASSLGTGQGNEQFF.

CDR3 nucleotide sequence: TGCGCCAGCAGCCAAGATAATCGGGGAGGGCGGGAGACCCAGTACTTC. This encodes CASSQDNRGGRETQYF. The chain combines TRBV4-3 with TRBJ2-5, with 7 bases that match TRBD2. The ends lost 0 bases at V and 5 bases at J; junction bases unmatched: 9. In germline, CDR1 is LGHNA, CDR2 YSLEER. The CDR3 totals 16 residues.

The chain carries TRBV4-1 and TRBJ2-5; 8 nucleotides line up with TRBD2. The V gene's germline CDR1 is MGHRA and CDR2 YSYEKL. This CDR3 has 15 residues. Trimming cost V 4 bases and J 3 bases; bases outside gene matches: 7. CDR3 in amino acids: CASSRSGGLEETQYF. The CDR3 DNA is TGCGCCAGCAGCCGGTCGGGGGGGCTCGAAGAGACCCAGTACTTC.

The genes are TRBV27 and TRBJ2-7; D might be TRBD2 (5 bases). With 2 bases removed from V and 7 bases from J, the gap between germline ends came to 15 bases. Per the germline V gene, CDR1 is MNHEY and CDR2 is SMNVEV (reference sequence). This CDR3 region has 14 residues. CDR3 protein: CASSLAGDIREQYF. The DNA for the CDR3 is TGTGCCAGCAGTTTAGCGGGCGACATACGGGAGCAGTACTTC.

The CDR3 loop is CASSLAVAGGEETQYF. The CDR3 bases are TGTGCCAGCAGTTTGGCGGTAGCGGGGGGGGAAGAGACCCAGTACTTC. V gene TRBV28 combines with J gene TRBJ2-5, with TRBD2 matching over 11 bases. Germline V gene data show CDR1 as MDHEN and CDR2 as SYDVKM. The CDR3 has 16 residues. J gave up 3 bases and V 3 bases, and 6 bases lay outside the gene matches.

The chain carries TRBV19 and TRBJ2-1, with D perhaps matching TRBD2 (5 bases). V lost 5 bases and J lost 1, with 21 bases in between. Germline V gene sequence: CDR1 LNHDA, CDR2 SQIVND (reference sequence). CDR3 length equals 18 residues. The CDR3 protein is CASSPAELRGSSYNEQFF. CDR3 coding DNA: TGTGCCAGTAGTCCTGCGGAGCTCCGGGGTAGTTCCTACAATGAGCAGTTCTTC.

The chain carries TRBV19 and TRBJ2-1; the match to TRBD2 covers 10 bases. V shed 8 bases, J shed 2 bases, and the junction held 12 bases outside the gene matches. CDR1 is LNHDA, CDR2 SQIVND, per germline (reference sequence). The CDR3 runs 17 residues. Here the CDR3 reads CASRNSKTSGTYNEQFF. The CDR3, as DNA: TGTGCCAGTCGCAACTCAAAAACTAGCGGGACCTACAATGAGCAGTTCTTC.

This clone was picked up one time. This chain joins TRBV9 and TRBJ2-6; 7 positions match TRBD1. The CDR3 has 18 amino acids. CDR1 SGDLS and CDR2 YYNGEE come from the germline V gene. V was clipped by 4 bases and J by 0 bases; unmatched bases: 10. The CDR3 DNA is TGTGCCAGCAGCCAACGAAAGGGGGCTCTCTCTGGGGCCAACGTCCTGACTTTC. This translates into CASSQRKGALSGANVLTF.

V gene TRBV10-2 combines with J gene TRBJ2-7, with 8 bases lining up with TRBD2. V dropped 7 bases and J dropped 0; count of bases not matched to a gene: 8. The germline CDR1 and CDR2 sequences are WSHSY and SAAADI. The CDR3 spans 15 residues. This chain's CDR3 is CASIGRRGDSYEQYF. The CDR3 nucleotides are TGCGCCAGCATTGGTCGGCGGGGGGACTCCTACGAGCAGTACTTC.

This clone has only a few counts. CDR3 sequence (DNA): TGTGCCAGTAGTCCCGGGACAGGGGGCTCCACTGAAGCTTTCTTT. Translated, it gives CASSPGTGGSTEAFF. The rearrangement uses TRBV19 and TRBJ1-1; 12 nucleotides agree with TRBD1. CDR3 size: 15 residues. V shed 5 bases, J shed 4 bases, and the junction held 5 bases outside the gene matches. Germline V CDR1 and CDR2: LNHDA, SQIVND (reference sequence).

This CDR3 reads CASSDRGQGPYNEQFF. CDR3 coding DNA: TGTGCCAGCAGCGACCGGGGACAGGGCCCCTACAATGAGCAGTTCTTC. The chain carries TRBV7-2 and TRBJ2-1; 9 bases line up with TRBD1. The CDR3 sequence is 16 residues long. Germline-derived CDR1 and CDR2 are SGHTA and FQGNSA. After removal of 5 bases from V and 2 bases from J, the junction contained 7 bases not matched to a gene. The whole variable domain, filled in from reference TRBV7-2 and TRBJ2-1, reads GAGVSQSPSNKVTEKGKDVELRCDPISGHTALYWYRQSLGQGLEFLIYFQGNSAPDKSGLPSDRFSAERTGGSVSTLTIQRTQQEDSAVYLCASSDRGQGPYNEQFFGPGTRLTVL.